These T cell receptor beta chains were read from a single sample in a study of cytomegalovirus exposure and HLA in healthy donors. Only in-frame clones appear in the TCRdb table, and some are missing; sequencing was by immunoSEQ multiplex PCR. The table has approximately 160,000 clones, about nine tenths seen once; the top ten hold approximately 5%. Sequenced: PBMCs. These receptors came from a woman aged 25 to 39 in good health and CMV-seronegative. Both conserved end residues are part of each CDR3. The order of the fields is D gene, CDR3 length, J gene, V gene, clone size, CDR3 DNA, CDR3 protein. The D gene is left open where the match is weak. Only part of the rows carry a size: once, few, many, or a class if the clone is expanded.

>.|12|TRBJ1-1|TRBV18|once
TGTGCCAGCTCACCGACCCGGGGTGAAGCTTTCTTT
CASSPTRGEAFF
>.|14|TRBJ1-1|TRBV7-2|.
TGTGCCAGCAGTTCACCCGATTTGAACACTGAAGCTTTCTTT
CASSSPDLNTEAFF
>.|14|TRBJ1-6|TRBV5-4|.
TGTGCCAGCAGCTTGGGAGGGGGGAACTCACCCCTCCACTTT
CASSLGGGNSPLHF
>.|12|TRBJ1-2|TRBV30|.
TGTGCCTGGACCAGAACTAACTATGGCTACACCTTC
CAWTRTNYGYTF
>.|13|TRBJ1-1|TRBV4-3|many
TGCGCCAGCAGCCAAACAGGGAACACTGAAGCTTTCTTT
CASSQTGNTEAFF
>TRBD1|14|TRBJ1-2|TRBV19|.
TGTGCCAGTAGTATCGTGGAGGGGGCCTTTGGCTACACCTTC
CASSIVEGAFGYTF
>.|11|TRBJ2-7|TRBV30|.
TGTGCCTGGAGCGAGCGCTACGAGCAGTACTTC
CAWSERYEQYF
>.|10|TRBJ1-1|TRBV25-1|.
TGTGCCAGCGAGGAGTCTGAAGCTTTCTTT
CASEESEAFF
>TRBD2|15|TRBJ2-1|TRBV27|.
TGTGCCAGCAGTTTGTGGCTAGCGGGGTACAATGAGCAGTTCTTC
CASSLWLAGYNEQFF
>.|14|TRBJ1-2|TRBV5-4|.
TGTGCCAGCAGCCCCACCACTAATAACTATGGCTACACCTTC
CASSPTTNNYGYTF
>TRBD1|14|TRBJ2-7|TRBV11-2|few
TGTGCCAGCAGCGAGGGGACAGGGTCTTACGAGCAGTACTTC
CASSEGTGSYEQYF
>.|14|TRBJ2-7|TRBV6-4|.
TGTGCCAGCAGTTTTGCGGAAGGGGACTACGAGCAGTACTTC
CASSFAEGDYEQYF
>TRBD1|21|TRBJ1-4|TRBV28|.
TGTGCCAGCAGGACCTGGCCCGGGACAGGGGGCGGGGGTGAAACTAATGAAAAACTGTTTTTT
CASRTWPGTGGGGETNEKLFF
>.|14|TRBJ1-6|TRBV5-1|many
TGCGCCAGCAGCGCGGAAACACAGAATTCACCCCTCCACTTT
CASSAETQNSPLHF
>.|13|TRBJ2-1|TRBV15|once
TGTGCCACCAGCAGAGATTTCCCCAATGAGCAGTTCTTC
CATSRDFPNEQFF
>TRBD1|14|TRBJ2-4|TRBV28|.
TGTGCCAGCAGACCCTACGGACAGGGGAACATTCAGTACTTC
CASRPYGQGNIQYF
>.|17|TRBJ2-6|TRBV4-1|.
TGCGCCAGCAGCCCCCAGGGACAAGCAACTGGGGCCAACGTCCTGACTTTC
CASSPQGQATGANVLTF
>TRBD2|15|TRBJ2-3|TRBV28|.
TGTGCCAGCAGCTCACTAGCGGGAGCGAGAGACACGCAGTATTTT
CASSSLAGARDTQYF
>TRBD2|16|TRBJ2-2|TRBV9|few
TGTGCCAGCAGTCCCACTAGCGGGAGAAACACCGGGGAGCTGTTTTTT
CASSPTSGRNTGELFF
>.|11|TRBJ2-7|TRBV5-4|.
TGTGCCAGCAGCTTGGAGGGCGAGCAGTACTTC
CASSLEGEQYF
>.|12|TRBJ2-1|TRBV2|.
TGTGCCAGCACTAGAATAGTAAGTGAGCAGTTCTTC
CASTRIVSEQFF
>.|13|TRBJ1-3|TRBV28|.
TGTGCCAGCAGCCCCATGGGTGGAAACACCATATATTTT
CASSPMGGNTIYF
>.|15|TRBJ1-2|TRBV27|.
TGTGCCAGCAGTCTGACCCGGGGCCTGAGGGACGGCTACACCTTC
CASSLTRGLRDGYTF
>TRBD1|17|TRBJ2-2|TRBV14|.
TGTGCCAGCAGCCCTTGGGACACAGGGGGAGAAACCGGGGAGCTGTTTTTT
CASSPWDTGGETGELFF
>.|13|TRBJ2-2|TRBV27|.
TGTGCCAGCGGCCTTTTAGGGGGCGGGGAGCTGTTTTTT
CASGLLGGGELFF
>TRBD2|16|TRBJ2-3|TRBV5-1|.
TGCGCCAGCACTCTAGAGGTAGCGGGGTACACAGATACGCAGTATTTT
CASTLEVAGYTDTQYF
>.|13|TRBJ1-2|TRBV6-1|.
TGTGCCAGCAGAATAGACAGAAACTATGGCTACACCTTC
CASRIDRNYGYTF
>.|15|TRBJ1-2|TRBV7-2|.
TGTGCCAGCAGCTTAGCGGGTTCTGGGTACTATGGCTACACCTTC
CASSLAGSGYYGYTF
>TRBD1|14|TRBJ1-2|TRBV7-2|.
TGTGCCAGCAGCTTAGTCCGGACAGGCAGGGGCTACACCTTC
CASSLVRTGRGYTF
>.|17|TRBJ2-1|TRBV25-1|once
TGTGCCAGCAGTGATTCCTCTCGGGGGATAATAGACAATGAGCAGTTCTTC
CASSDSSRGIIDNEQFF
>.|17|TRBJ2-5|TRBV30|.
TGTGCCTGGAGTGTGGTTGTTCCCCGAAGGGGGCAAGAGACCCAGTACTTC
CAWSVVVPRRGQETQYF
>TRBD1|13|TRBJ2-1|TRBV7-3|.
TGTGCCAGCAGCTTACCAGGGGGCCATGAGCAGTTCTTC
CASSLPGGHEQFF
>.|15|TRBJ2-7|TRBV12-5|.
TGTGCTAGTGGAAACATCGACAGGGGAGGGTACGAGCAGTACTTC
CASGNIDRGGYEQYF
>.|15|TRBJ2-1|TRBV6-5|.
TGTGCCAGCAGTTTGGAAGGTCCATCCTACAATGAGCAGTTCTTC
CASSLEGPSYNEQFF
>.|13|TRBJ2-7|TRBV11-1|.
TGTGCCAGCAGCTTAGCGGACTCTCGCGAGCAGTACTTC
CASSLADSREQYF
>.|15|TRBJ1-2|TRBV4-3|once
TGCGCCAGCAGCCAAGATAGTAGAGGGGCCTATGGCTACACCTTC
CASSQDSRGAYGYTF
>TRBD1|14|TRBJ2-7|TRBV28|few
TGTGCCAGCAGTTGGACAGGTGGGTCCTACGAGCAGTACTTC
CASSWTGGSYEQYF
>.|15|TRBJ1-1|TRBV11-1|once
TGTGCCAGCAGCTTAGTGGCAGCCATGAACACTGAAGCTTTCTTT
CASSLVAAMNTEAFF
>.|14|TRBJ2-7|TRBV28|.
TGTGCCAGCTGGGGCAGGGCCGGCTCCTACGAGCAGTACTTC
CASWGRAGSYEQYF
>TRBD1|16|TRBJ2-3|TRBV27|.
TGTGCCAGCAGTCCGCCGGGACAGGGATTAGCAGATACGCAGTATTTT
CASSPPGQGLADTQYF
>.|17|TRBJ2-7|TRBV1|.
TGCACCAGCAGCCAAGATGGGCTGGGCGCGGGGTCCTACGAGCAGTACTTC
CTSSQDGLGAGSYEQYF
>.|19|TRBJ2-5|TRBV4-1|.
TGCGCCAGCAGCCAAGTACTTTTGAGGGGACAAAGGACACAAGAGACCCAGTACTTC
CASSQVLLRGQRTQETQYF
>.|13|TRBJ1-6|TRBV6-5|.
TGTGCCAGCAGTTTGTCAGGGGATCTGGCCCTCCACTTT
CASSLSGDLALHF
>.|19|TRBJ1-4|TRBV5-6|.
TGTGCCAGCAGCCAAAACCACTACAGGGAATGGGACACTAATGAAAAACTGTTTTTT
CASSQNHYREWDTNEKLFF
>.|17|TRBJ1-3|TRBV7-6|.
TGTGCCAGCAGCTTAGCGGCCAGGGGCCTATCTGGAAACACCATATATTTT
CASSLAARGLSGNTIYF
>.|17|TRBJ1-3|TRBV4-3|.
TGCGCCAGCAGCCAAGACGACACCGCTCTCTCTGGAAACACCATATATTTT
CASSQDDTALSGNTIYF
>.|15|TRBJ2-1|TRBV11-3|.
TGTGCCAGCAGCTTAGGCGGCCAGACCTACAATGAGCAGTTCTTC
CASSLGGQTYNEQFF
>TRBD1|16|TRBJ2-2|TRBV6-5|.
TGTGCCAGCAGTAACTCCGGACAGGCATACACCGGGGAGCTGTTTTTT
CASSNSGQAYTGELFF
>.|16|TRBJ1-2|TRBV19|.
TGTGCCAGTTGTGCCCCCGCCCTGACAGTTACCTATGGCTACACCTTC
CASCAPALTVTYGYTF